This T cell receptor delta chain derives from a study of gamma-delta T cells after stem cell transplantation. Points on this clone: A much larger clone is a single base away; this may be a read error. The identical CDR3 is also encoded by other nucleotide sequences in the sample.

TCRdb re-processed the RT-PCR reads via CATT. The data show roughly 3,000 delta-chain clones, with under 20% seen just once and 11% to 15% held by the top ten. The length of the CDR3 is 27 residues. Trimming cost V 3 bases and J 1 base; bases outside gene matches: 40. CDR1 GEAIGNYY and CDR2 EKD come from the germline V gene. This chain links TRDV2 with TRDJ1; 10 bases align to TRDD3. The clonotype originates from a human donor. It is not recorded whose cells these are; they may come from a transplant donor. Source material: gamma-delta T cells. CDR3 residues: CACDPLQVSTGAGPTGGYAFRTDKLIF. CDR3 in DNA: TGTGCCTGTGACCCCCTCCAAGTATCTACGGGCGCTGGGCCCACCGGGGGATACGCGTTTCGCACCGATAAACTCATCTTT.